The next 30 T cell receptor beta chains were all read from a single sample in a study of blood T cells in healthy people across ages. Through a sample-barcoded 5' primer and a J-beta primer mix, a second PCR was run for roughly 6 to 11 cycles. TCRdb analysed the 5' RACE reads with MiXCR anew, one entry per CDR3 protein. The data contain approximately 1.5 million distinct CDR3 sequences, about 45% of them seen just once; the ten biggest clones take up just over 4%. Sequencing was carried out using blood. The receptors stem from a woman aged 18-29 years in good health.

The chain employs TRBV12-3 or TRBV12-4 and TRBJ1-1; 7 nucleotides agree with TRBD1. CDR3 length equals 14 residues. The ends lost 4 bases at V and 5 bases at J; junction bases unmatched: 7. The CDR3 here is CASSSAGTETEAFF. As DNA, the CDR3 is TGTGCCAGCAGTTCCGCGGGGACAGAGACTGAAGCTTTCTTT.

The chain employs TRBV11-2 and TRBJ1-2; D remains ambiguous. CDR1 and CDR2 from the germline V gene are SGHAT and FQNNGV. The CDR3 length is 13 residues. V was cut by 5 bases and J by 6 bases, with 13 bases left in between. The DNA for the CDR3 is TGTGCCAGCAGCCTCACCGTCGGGAATGGCTACACCTTC. Residues: CASSLTVGNGYTF.

The rearrangement joins TRBV20-1 to TRBJ2-1; TRBD2 aligns across 10 bases. Germline values: CDR1 DFQATT, CDR2 SNEGSKA (reference sequence). Trimming removed 5 bases from V and 6 bases from J; junction bases left unmatched: 7. This CDR3 spans 14 amino acids. The CDR3 DNA sequence: TGCAGTGCTCTCGCTAGCGGGAGACCCAATGAGCAGTTCTTC. Its protein is CSALASGRPNEQFF.

The rearrangement links TRBV7-8 to TRBJ2-7; 8 nucleotides agree with TRBD2. The J call is in doubt because the DNA end fits TRBJ2-5 better. Germline assignment: CDR1 SGHVS and CDR2 FQNEAQ. The CDR3 spans 16 residues. The CDR3 sequence: CASSLVWREVVKTQYF. The CDR3 DNA reads TGTGCCAGCAGCTTAGTTTGGCGGGAGGTTGTAAAGACCCAGTACTTC.

This chain connects TRBV4-3 to TRBJ1-5; D is uncertain. Trimming removed 1 base at V and 7 bases at J, with 14 bases between. The germline CDR1 and CDR2 sequences are LGHNA and YSLEER. This CDR3 region has 15 residues. For the CDR3, the DNA is TGCGCCAGCAGCCAAGGGTCAGGATCGGGACAGCCCCAGCATTTT. Its translation: CASSQGSGSGQPQHF.

This clonotype was counted a few times. The CDR3 DNA reads as TGTGCCAGCAGCTTGGAGACAGGGAGGGTCGAGCAGTACTTC. Encoded protein: CASSLETGRVEQYF. The chain joins TRBV7-2 to TRBJ2-7, with D perhaps matching TRBD1 or TRBD2 (7 bases each). This CDR3 is built from 14 residues. From germline, CDR1 is SGHTA and CDR2 FQGNSA. V was clipped by 3 bases and J by 6 bases, with 15 bases between them.

This clonotype appeared a few times. This chain links TRBV16 with TRBJ1-2, with D perhaps TRBD1 (5 bases). This CDR3 spans 16 amino acids. The V gene's germline CDR1 is KGHSY and CDR2 FQNENV. V lost 0 bases to trimming and J lost 6 bases, with 17 bases between them. The CDR3 DNA sequence: TGTGCCAGCAGCCAATCGCCAGAGGGGCGTGGTGATGGCTACACCTTC. Protein sequence: CASSQSPEGRGDGYTF. Based on the CDR3 plus reference TRBV16 and TRBJ1-2, the full variable domain is GEEVAQTPKHLVRGEGQKAKLYCAPIKGHSYVFWYQQVLKNEFKFLISFQNENVFDETGMPKERFSAKCLPNSPCSLEIQATKLEDSAVYFCASSQSPEGRGDGYTFGSGTRLTVV.

The chain joins TRBV2 to TRBJ2-2; D perhaps matches TRBD1 (6 bases). Looked up from germline, CDR1 is SNHLY and CDR2 is FYNNEI. Trimming cost V 4 bases and J 0 bases, with 9 bases left between them. This CDR3 is built from 15 residues. CDR3 in DNA: TGTGCCAGCAGTGTGAACAGGGCGAACACCGGGGAGCTGTTTTTT. This codes for CASSVNRANTGELFF. Full variable domain (outside the CDR3, taken from reference TRBV2 and TRBJ2-2): EPEVTQTPSHQVTQMGQEVILRCVPISNHLYFYWYRQILGQKVEFLVSFYNNEISEKSEIFDDQFSVERPDGSNFTLKIRSTKLEDSAMYFCASSVNRANTGELFFGEGSRLTVL.

The V and J genes are TRBV4-1 and TRBJ2-5, with 9 bases lining up with TRBD2. This CDR3 is built from 15 residues. Per the germline V gene, CDR1 is MGHRA and CDR2 is YSYEKL. Trimming cost V 1 base and J 11 bases; bases outside gene matches: 11. The CDR3 loop is CASSQVAGARNEQYF. CDR3 sequence (DNA): TGCGCCAGCAGCCAAGTAGCGGGGGCGAGGAATGAGCAGTACTTC.

This clonotype was observed a few times. The rearrangement joins TRBV20-1 to TRBJ2-1; TRBD2 matches 7 bases. The J call may be in error: the DNA end matches TRBJ2-7 better. Germline CDR1 reads DFQATT; CDR2 reads SNEGSKA (reference sequence). CDR3 length: 15 amino acids. CDR3 in amino acids: CSASNPNGGYNEQYF. The CDR3 coding sequence is TGCAGTGCTAGCAACCCGAACGGGGGGTACAATGAGCAGTACTTC.

CDR3 protein: CSARLAANSPLHF. CDR3 DNA: TGCAGTGCTAGGTTGGCCGCAAATTCACCCCTCCACTTT. The J gene is TRBJ1-6, the V gene TRBV20-1, with unresolved D. CDR1 and CDR2 from the germline V gene are DFQATT and SNEGSKA (reference sequence). The V end lost 3 bases, the J end lost 7 bases, and 10 bases lay between the germline ends. The length of the CDR3 is 13 residues.

This rearrangement joins TRBV5-1 to TRBJ1-1, with D perhaps TRBD1 (6 bases). V shed 0 bases and J shed 1 base, with 10 bases lying between them. Per germline, CDR1 SGHRS and CDR2 YFSETQ. The CDR3 runs 15 residues. The CDR3 here is CASSLVTGTNTEAFF. Written as DNA, the CDR3 is TGCGCCAGCAGCTTGGTAACAGGGACGAACACTGAAGCTTTCTTT.

This chain connects TRBV7-2 to TRBJ1-2, with D perhaps matching TRBD1 (5 bases). Trimming removed 6 bases at V and 7 bases at J, with 15 bases between. The CDR3 consists of 13 residues. Germline V gene data show CDR1 as SGHTA and CDR2 as FQGNSA. The chain's CDR3 is CASRPGRGFGYTF. The CDR3 region has the DNA TGTGCCAGCAGACCGGGACGGGGTTTTGGCTACACCTTC.

The V and J genes are TRBV30 and TRBJ1-5; TRBD1 might be the D (5 bases). Germline assignment: CDR1 GTSNPN and CDR2 SVGIG (reference sequence). V lost 5 bases to trimming and J lost 4 bases, with 15 bases between them. The CDR3 has 14 residues. The chain's CDR3 is CAWPEGQMNQPQHF. The CDR3 DNA sequence: TGTGCCTGGCCCGAGGGGCAGATGAATCAGCCCCAGCATTTT.

This clonotype came up a few times. V and J are TRBV4-1 and TRBJ2-7; 11 positions agree with TRBD1. There are 14 residues in the CDR3. Germline-derived CDR1 and CDR2 are MGHRA and YSYEKL. Trimming cost V 2 bases and J 7 bases; bases outside gene matches: 4. The CDR3 protein is CASSQRTGGEEQYF. The CDR3, as DNA: TGCGCCAGCAGCCAAAGGACAGGGGGCGAGGAGCAGTACTTC.

This clonotype has a handful of counts. This chain connects TRBV4-1 to TRBJ2-1, with 11 positions matching TRBD2. V lost 4 bases and J lost 7; bases outside the gene matches: 9. The CDR3 has 16 residues. Germline-derived CDR1 and CDR2 are MGHRA and YSYEKL. The CDR3 sequence is CASSPSGTSGSNEQFF. The CDR3, as DNA: TGCGCCAGCAGCCCATCCGGTACTAGCGGGAGTAATGAGCAGTTCTTC.

V is TRBV7-2 and J is TRBJ2-1; D remains unclear. The better agreement between TRBJ2-7 and the DNA end casts doubt on the J call. The length of the CDR3 is 16 residues. Germline CDR1 SGHTA, CDR2 FQGNSA. CDR3 region: CASSRQVMSSYNEQYF. CDR3 nucleotides: TGTGCCAGCAGCCGTCAGGTGATGAGCTCCTACAATGAGCAGTACTTC.

J is TRBJ2-7 and V is TRBV11-1, with TRBD2 as a possible D gene (7 bases). The CDR3 length is 16 residues. Germline values: CDR1 SGHAT, CDR2 FQDESV (reference sequence). V was trimmed by 1 base and J by 2 bases, leaving 15 bases between them. This CDR3 reads CASSLGGGLATYEQYF. Here the CDR3 DNA reads TGTGCCAGCAGCTTAGGGGGGGGCCTAGCGACCTACGAGCAGTACTTC. Variable domain in full (rest from reference TRBV11-1 and TRBJ2-7): EAEVAQSPRYKITEKSQAVAFWCDPISGHATLYWYRQILGQGPELLVQFQDESVVDDSQLPKDRFSAERLKGVDSTLKIQPAELGDSAMYLCASSLGGGLATYEQYFGPGTRLTVT.

The V call is TRBV4-1, the J call TRBJ1-1; D remains ambiguous. CDR1 MGHRA and CDR2 YSYEKL come from the germline V gene. CDR3 length equals 13 residues. Trimming pared 1 base from V and 7 bases from J, leaving 10 bases between. CDR3 loop: CASSQVSGIEAFF. The CDR3 DNA reads as TGCGCCAGCAGCCAAGTTTCGGGTATTGAAGCTTTCTTT.

This clonotype was observed a few times. V and J are TRBV12-3 or TRBV12-4 and TRBJ2-1; D remains ambiguous. The ends were cut back, 3 bases at V and 8 bases at J, with 8 bases in the middle. The CDR3 extends over 12 amino acids. The CDR3 here is CASSFATHEQFF. The CDR3 DNA reads TGTGCCAGCAGTTTTGCGACCCATGAGCAGTTCTTC.

A note on this clonotype: A junction end diverges from the germline sequence, so it may reflect a read error. V and J are TRBV28 and TRBJ2-3; a weak D match, TRBD2 (5 bases). Germline-derived CDR1 and CDR2 are MDHEN and SYDVKM. The CDR3 consists of 12 residues. The CDR3 here is CASSRLADMQYF. In DNA, the CDR3 is TGTGCCAGCAGCAGGCTAGCAGATATGCAGTATTTT.

The V and J genes are TRBV6-1 and TRBJ2-3; 9 positions agree with TRBD2. Germline V gene sequence: CDR1 MNHNS, CDR2 SASEGT. V lost 4 bases and J lost 2; bases outside the gene matches: 10. The CDR3 spans 17 residues. Written as DNA, the CDR3 is TGTGCCAGCAGTGCCAAGATACTAGCGGGCCTCACAGATACGCAGTATTTT. This encodes CASSAKILAGLTDTQYF.

The chain uses TRBV4-3 and TRBJ2-7, with D perhaps TRBD2 (5 bases). V dropped 1 base and J dropped 6 bases, with 7 bases sitting between them. Germline V gene data show CDR1 as LGHNA and CDR2 as YSLEER. This CDR3 comprises 12 residues. The CDR3 bases are TGCGCCAGCAGCCAAGCGGGGAGCGAGCAGTACTTC. It yields the protein CASSQAGSEQYF.

This chain links TRBV7-9 with TRBJ1-2; a possible D gene is TRBD1 (5 bases). The germline CDR1 and CDR2 sequences are SEHNR and FQNEAQ (reference sequence). V was shortened by 3 bases and J by 10 bases, with 15 bases between the two germline ends. This CDR3 spans 13 amino acids. The CDR3 loop reads CASSFPRAAIYTF. The CDR3 DNA is TGTGCCAGCAGCTTTCCCAGGGCGGCGATCTACACCTTC.

The chain joins TRBV29-1 to TRBJ1-1, with D possibly TRBD1 on 5 matching bases. The CDR3 length is 14 residues. V was clipped by 4 bases and J by 4 bases, with 16 bases between them. From germline, CDR1 is SQVTM and CDR2 ANQGSEA. The CDR3 sequence: CSVGARGRSTEAFF. The CDR3 DNA reads TGCAGCGTTGGAGCGAGGGGCCGAAGCACTGAAGCTTTCTTT.

The chain links TRBV7-9 to TRBJ2-7; the D gene could be TRBD1 or TRBD2 (5 bases each). The CDR3 length is 14 residues. Trimming left V 5 bases short and J 10 bases short, with 21 bases between. Germline values: CDR1 SEHNR, CDR2 FQNEAQ (reference sequence). The DNA for the CDR3 is TGTGCCAGCAGCGAAAGCCTACGGGGCGGAGCCCAGTACTTC. Translation: CASSESLRGGAQYF. Supplemented by reference TRBV7-9 and TRBJ2-7, the full variable domain reads DTGVSQNPRHKITKRGQNVTFRCDPISEHNRLYWYRQTLGQGPEFLTYFQNEAQLEKSRLLSDRFSAERPKGSFSTLEIQRTEQGDSAMYLCASSESLRGGAQYFGPGTRLTVT.

This chain links TRBV2 with TRBJ2-3; perhaps TRBD2 as D (5 bases). The CDR3 runs 17 residues. V was trimmed by 4 bases and J by 2 bases, leaving 19 bases between them. CDR1 and CDR2 from the germline V gene are SNHLY and FYNNEI. Written as DNA, the CDR3 is TGTGCCAGCAGTGCCCCCAGGAAAGCGGAGTACACAGATACGCAGTATTTT. Protein sequence: CASSAPRKAEYTDTQYF.

The genes are TRBV5-8 and TRBJ1-2; D perhaps matches TRBD1 (5 bases). CDR3 length: 16 residues. CDR1 is SGHTS, CDR2 YDEGEE, per germline. V gave up 5 bases and J gave up 2 bases, with 19 bases separating them. The CDR3 loop reads CASRLSGRGLNYGYTF. In DNA form, the CDR3 reads TGTGCCAGCAGACTTTCCGGGAGGGGATTAAACTATGGCTACACCTTC.

The rearrangement joins TRBV29-1 to TRBJ2-5; D is perhaps TRBD1 (5 bases). TRBJ2-7 explains the end of the DNA better; the J call may be wrong. Germline CDR1 SQVTM, CDR2 ANQGSEA. CDR3 length equals 11 residues. The CDR3 loop is CSARQTYEQYF. Written as DNA, the CDR3 is TGCAGCGCCCGACAGACCTACGAGCAGTACTTC.

The CDR3 region is CASSLLGGTGRSDGYTF. The DNA for the CDR3 is TGTGCCAGCAGCTTATTAGGAGGGACAGGGAGGTCGGATGGCTACACCTTC. The J gene is TRBJ1-2, the V gene TRBV7-2, with TRBD1 matching 9 bases. The V and J ends lost 2 bases and 6 bases, in that order; junction bases with no gene match: 13. Germline CDR1 reads SGHTA; CDR2 reads FQGNSA. This CDR3 spans 17 amino acids. The whole variable domain, filled in from reference TRBV7-2 and TRBJ1-2, reads GAGVSQSPSNKVTEKGKDVELRCDPISGHTALYWYRQSLGQGLEFLIYFQGNSAPDKSGLPSDRFSAERTGGSVSTLTIQRTQQEDSAVYLCASSLLGGTGRSDGYTFGSGTRLTVV.